This TCR beta chain was sequenced in a study of OX40 agonist ivuxolimab in advanced cancers. About the study: Recorded diagnoses for dose-escalation patients were hepatocellular carcinoma, melanoma, renal cell or head and neck cancer.

V was clipped by 5 bases and J by 5 bases; unmatched bases: 7. The CDR3 totals 15 residues. Germline V gene sequence: CDR1 SGHNT, CDR2 YYREEE (reference sequence). Notes on the study in general: Among the least clonally expanded were partial responders at 0.1-3.0 mg/kg. Among the nonresponders, some also had low normalized T-cell clonal expansion.

Assay used: immunoSEQ multiplex PCR; TCRdb lists only in-frame clones, some missing. The data show tens of thousands of clones, 80% to 90% seen once. Worth noting for this clone: Antigen unknown.

The rearrangement joins TRBV5-4 to TRBJ2-1, with 10 bases lining up with TRBD1. The sequenced sample was CD4+ or CD8+ T cells sorted from blood, obtained in a trial of the OX40 agonist ivuxolimab. This clonotype originated in an adult with an advanced solid tumor such as melanoma, head and neck, liver or kidney cancer. The CDR3 DNA reads TGTGCCAGCAGAAGACAGGGGGCAATCAACAATGAGCAGTTCTTC. It is translated as CASRRQGAINNEQFF.